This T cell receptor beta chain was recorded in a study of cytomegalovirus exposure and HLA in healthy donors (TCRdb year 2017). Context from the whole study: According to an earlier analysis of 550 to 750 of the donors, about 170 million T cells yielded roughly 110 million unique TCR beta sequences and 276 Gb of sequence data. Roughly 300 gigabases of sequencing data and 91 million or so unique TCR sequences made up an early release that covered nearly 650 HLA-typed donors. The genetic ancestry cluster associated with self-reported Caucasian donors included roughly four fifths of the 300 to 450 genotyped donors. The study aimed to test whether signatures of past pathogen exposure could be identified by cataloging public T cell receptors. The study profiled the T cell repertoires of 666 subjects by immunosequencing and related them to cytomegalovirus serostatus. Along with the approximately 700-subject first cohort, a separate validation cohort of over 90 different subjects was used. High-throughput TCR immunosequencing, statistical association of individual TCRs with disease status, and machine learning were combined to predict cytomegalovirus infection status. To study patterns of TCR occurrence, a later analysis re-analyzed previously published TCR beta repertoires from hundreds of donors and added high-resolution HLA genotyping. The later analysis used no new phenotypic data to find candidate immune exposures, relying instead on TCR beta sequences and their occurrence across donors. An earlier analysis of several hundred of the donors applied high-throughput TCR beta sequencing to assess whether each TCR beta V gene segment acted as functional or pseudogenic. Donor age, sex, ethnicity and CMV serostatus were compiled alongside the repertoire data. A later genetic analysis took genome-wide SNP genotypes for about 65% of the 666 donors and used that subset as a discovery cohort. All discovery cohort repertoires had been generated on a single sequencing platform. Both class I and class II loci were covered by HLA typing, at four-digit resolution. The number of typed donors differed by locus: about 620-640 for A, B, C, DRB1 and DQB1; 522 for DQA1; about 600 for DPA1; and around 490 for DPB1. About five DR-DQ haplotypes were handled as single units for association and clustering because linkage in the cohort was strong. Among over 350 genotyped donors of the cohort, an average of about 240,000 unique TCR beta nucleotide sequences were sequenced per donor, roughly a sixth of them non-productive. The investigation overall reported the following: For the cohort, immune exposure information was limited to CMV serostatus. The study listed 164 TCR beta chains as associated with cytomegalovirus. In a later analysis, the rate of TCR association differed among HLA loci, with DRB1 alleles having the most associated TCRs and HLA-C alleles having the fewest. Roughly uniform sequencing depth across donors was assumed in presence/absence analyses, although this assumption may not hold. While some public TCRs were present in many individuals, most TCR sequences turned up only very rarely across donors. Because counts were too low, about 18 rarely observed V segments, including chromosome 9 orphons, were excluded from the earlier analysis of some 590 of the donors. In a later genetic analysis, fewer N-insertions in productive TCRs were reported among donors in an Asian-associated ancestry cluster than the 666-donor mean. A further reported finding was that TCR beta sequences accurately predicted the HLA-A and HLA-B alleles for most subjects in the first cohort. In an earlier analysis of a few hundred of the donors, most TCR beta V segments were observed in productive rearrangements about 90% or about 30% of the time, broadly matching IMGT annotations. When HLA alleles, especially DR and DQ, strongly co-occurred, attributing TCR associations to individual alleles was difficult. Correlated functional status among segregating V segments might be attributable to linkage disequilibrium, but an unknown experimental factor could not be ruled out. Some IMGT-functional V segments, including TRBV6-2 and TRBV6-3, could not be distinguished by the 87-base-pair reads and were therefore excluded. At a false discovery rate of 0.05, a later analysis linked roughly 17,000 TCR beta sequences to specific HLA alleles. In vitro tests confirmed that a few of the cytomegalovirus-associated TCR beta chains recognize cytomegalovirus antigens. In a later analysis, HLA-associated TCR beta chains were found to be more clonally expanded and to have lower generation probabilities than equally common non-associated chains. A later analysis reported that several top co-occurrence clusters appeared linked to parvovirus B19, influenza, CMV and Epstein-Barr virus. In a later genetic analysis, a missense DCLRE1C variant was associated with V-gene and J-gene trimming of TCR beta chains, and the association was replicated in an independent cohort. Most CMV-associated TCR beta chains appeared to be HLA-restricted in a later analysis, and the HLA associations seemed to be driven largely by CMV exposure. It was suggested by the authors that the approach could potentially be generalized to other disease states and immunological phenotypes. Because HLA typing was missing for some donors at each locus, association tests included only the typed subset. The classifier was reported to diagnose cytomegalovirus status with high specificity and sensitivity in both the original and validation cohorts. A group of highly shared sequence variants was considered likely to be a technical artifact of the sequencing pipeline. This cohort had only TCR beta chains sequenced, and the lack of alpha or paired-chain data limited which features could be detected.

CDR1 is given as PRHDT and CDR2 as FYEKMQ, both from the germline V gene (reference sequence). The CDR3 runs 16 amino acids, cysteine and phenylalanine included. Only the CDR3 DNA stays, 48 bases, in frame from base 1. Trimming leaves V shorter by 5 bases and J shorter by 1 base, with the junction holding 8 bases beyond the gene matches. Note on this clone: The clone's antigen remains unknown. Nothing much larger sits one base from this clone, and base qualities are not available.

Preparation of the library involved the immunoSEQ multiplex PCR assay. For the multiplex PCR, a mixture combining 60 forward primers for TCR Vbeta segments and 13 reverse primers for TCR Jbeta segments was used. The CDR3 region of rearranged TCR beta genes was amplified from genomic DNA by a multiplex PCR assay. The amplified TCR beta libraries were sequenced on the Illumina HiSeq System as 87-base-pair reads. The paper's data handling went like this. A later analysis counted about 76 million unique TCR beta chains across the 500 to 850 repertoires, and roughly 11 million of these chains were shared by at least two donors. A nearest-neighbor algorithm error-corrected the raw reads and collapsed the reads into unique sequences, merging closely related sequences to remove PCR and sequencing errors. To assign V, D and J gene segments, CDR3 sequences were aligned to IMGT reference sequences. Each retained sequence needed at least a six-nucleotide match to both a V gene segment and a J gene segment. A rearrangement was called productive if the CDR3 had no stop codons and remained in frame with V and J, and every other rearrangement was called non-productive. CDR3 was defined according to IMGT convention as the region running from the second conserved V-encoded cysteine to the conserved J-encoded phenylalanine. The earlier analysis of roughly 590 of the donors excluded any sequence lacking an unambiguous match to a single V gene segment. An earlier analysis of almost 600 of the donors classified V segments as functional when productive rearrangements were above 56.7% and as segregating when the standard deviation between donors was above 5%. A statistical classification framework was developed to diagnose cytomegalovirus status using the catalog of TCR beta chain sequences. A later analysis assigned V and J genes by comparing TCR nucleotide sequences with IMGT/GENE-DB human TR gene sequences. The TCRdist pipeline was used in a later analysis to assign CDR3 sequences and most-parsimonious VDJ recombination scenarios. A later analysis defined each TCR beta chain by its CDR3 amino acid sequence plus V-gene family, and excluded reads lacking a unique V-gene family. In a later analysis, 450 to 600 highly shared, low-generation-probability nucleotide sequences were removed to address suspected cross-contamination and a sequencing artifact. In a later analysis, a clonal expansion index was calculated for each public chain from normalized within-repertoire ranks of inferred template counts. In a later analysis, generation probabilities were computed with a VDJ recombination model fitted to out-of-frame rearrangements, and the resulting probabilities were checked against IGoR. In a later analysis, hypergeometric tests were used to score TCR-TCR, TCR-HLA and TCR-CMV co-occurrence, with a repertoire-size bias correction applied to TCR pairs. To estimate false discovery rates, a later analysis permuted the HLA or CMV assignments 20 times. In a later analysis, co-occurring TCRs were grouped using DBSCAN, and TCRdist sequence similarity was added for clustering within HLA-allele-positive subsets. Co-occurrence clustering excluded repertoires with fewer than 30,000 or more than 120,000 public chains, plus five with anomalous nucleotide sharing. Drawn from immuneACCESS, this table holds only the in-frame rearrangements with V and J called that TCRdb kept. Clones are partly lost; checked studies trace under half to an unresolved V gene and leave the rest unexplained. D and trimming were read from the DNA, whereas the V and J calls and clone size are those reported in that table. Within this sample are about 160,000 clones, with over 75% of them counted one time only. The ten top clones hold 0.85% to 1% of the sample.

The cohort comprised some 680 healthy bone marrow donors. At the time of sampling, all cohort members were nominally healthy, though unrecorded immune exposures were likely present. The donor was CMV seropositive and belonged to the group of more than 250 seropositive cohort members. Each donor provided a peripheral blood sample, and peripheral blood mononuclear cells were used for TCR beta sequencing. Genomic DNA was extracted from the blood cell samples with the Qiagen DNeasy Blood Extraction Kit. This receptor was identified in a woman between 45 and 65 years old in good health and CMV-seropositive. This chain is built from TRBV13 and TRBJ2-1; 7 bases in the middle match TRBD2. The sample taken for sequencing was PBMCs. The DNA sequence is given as TGTGCCAGCAGCCCCCCGCTAGCGGTTTCCTACAATGAGCAGTTCTTC. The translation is CASSPPLAVSYNEQFF.